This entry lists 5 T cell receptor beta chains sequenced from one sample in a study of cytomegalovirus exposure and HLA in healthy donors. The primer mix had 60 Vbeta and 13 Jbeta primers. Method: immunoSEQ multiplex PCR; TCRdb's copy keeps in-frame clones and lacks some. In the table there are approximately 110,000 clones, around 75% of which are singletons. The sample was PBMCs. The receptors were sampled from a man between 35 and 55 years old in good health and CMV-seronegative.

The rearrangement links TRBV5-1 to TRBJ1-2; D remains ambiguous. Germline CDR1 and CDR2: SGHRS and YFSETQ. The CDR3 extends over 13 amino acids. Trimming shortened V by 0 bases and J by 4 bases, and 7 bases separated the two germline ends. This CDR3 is CASSLGGTYGYTF. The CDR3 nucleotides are TGCGCCAGCAGCTTGGGCGGAACCTATGGCTACACCTTC. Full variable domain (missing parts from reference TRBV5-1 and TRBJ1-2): KAGVTQTPRYLIKTRGQQVTLSCSPISGHRSVSWYQQTPGQGLQFLFEYFSETQRNKGNFPGRFSGRQFSNSRSEMNVSTLELGDSALYLCASSLGGTYGYTFGSGTRLTVV.

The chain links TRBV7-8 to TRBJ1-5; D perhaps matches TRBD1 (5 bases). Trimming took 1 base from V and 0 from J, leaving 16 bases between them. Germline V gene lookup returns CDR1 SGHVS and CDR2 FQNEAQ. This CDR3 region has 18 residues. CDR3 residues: CASSLGQSNLYSNQPQHF. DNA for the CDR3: TGTGCCAGCAGCTTAGGACAGTCTAACCTTTATAGCAATCAGCCCCAGCATTTT.

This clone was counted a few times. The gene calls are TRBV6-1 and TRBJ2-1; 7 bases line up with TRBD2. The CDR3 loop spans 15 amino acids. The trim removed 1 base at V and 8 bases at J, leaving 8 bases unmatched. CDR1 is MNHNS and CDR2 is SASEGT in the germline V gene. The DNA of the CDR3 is TGTGCCAGCAGTGAAGTATGGCAGGGAGGGGATGAGCAGTTCTTC. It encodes CASSEVWQGGDEQFF.

The CDR3 here is CASSLDMNTEAFF. CDR3 nucleotide sequence: TGTGCCAGCAGCTTAGACATGAACACTGAAGCTTTCTTT. V and J are TRBV7-9 and TRBJ1-1; the D is unclear. The CDR3 totals 13 residues. V lost 1 base to trimming and J lost 0 bases, with 3 bases between them. Germline V CDR1 and CDR2: SEHNR, FQNEAQ (reference sequence).

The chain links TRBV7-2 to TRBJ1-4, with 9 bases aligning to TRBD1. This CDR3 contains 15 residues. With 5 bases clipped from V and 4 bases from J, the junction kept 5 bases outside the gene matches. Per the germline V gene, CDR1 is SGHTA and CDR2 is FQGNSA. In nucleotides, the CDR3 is TGTGCCAGCAGCCAGGGACAGGGTAGTAATGAAAAACTGTTTTTT. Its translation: CASSQGQGSNEKLFF. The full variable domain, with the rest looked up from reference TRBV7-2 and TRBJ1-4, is GAGVSQSPSNKVTEKGKDVELRCDPISGHTALYWYRQSLGQGLEFLIYFQGNSAPDKSGLPSDRFSAERTGGSVSTLTIQRTQQEDSAVYLCASSQGQGSNEKLFFGSGTQLSVL.